The present T cell receptor beta chain was sequenced within a study of blood T cells in healthy people across ages. Together with a sample-barcoded 5' primer, a J-beta primer mix was included in a second PCR lasting roughly 6 to 12 cycles. In TCRdb, the 5' RACE reads were re-called with MiXCR into one record per CDR3 protein. Seen here are roughly 550,000 distinct CDR3 sequences, 20% to 30% observed once, and the top ten hold approximately 10%. Study-wide findings and caveats: Significant beta diversity loss was already apparent by age roughly 38, declining roughly linearly.

CDR3 size: 17 residues. Germline CDR1 LGHNA, CDR2 YSLEER. Trimming removed 0 bases from V and 3 bases from J; junction bases left unmatched: 9. In its sample, this clonotype was seen a few times. The antigen is undetermined. The sample also formed part of further work on T cells of mothers and their children.

This clonotype originated in a boy between 10 and 17 years old in good health. Sequenced: blood. The rearrangement links TRBV4-3 to TRBJ2-3; 7 nucleotides align to TRBD1. CDR3 in amino acids: CASSQDPQGDGTDTQYF. The CDR3 DNA reads as TGCGCCAGCAGCCAAGACCCTCAGGGGGATGGGACAGATACGCAGTATTTT.